These 14 T cell receptor beta chains share one sample of origin, sequenced in a study of regulatory T cells in long-lasting Graves disease. Assembly of TCR beta libraries relied on iRepertoire HTBI primers together with Arm-PCR of CDR3 regions. Using its own MiXCR run on the multiplex PCR reads, TCRdb lists one record per CDR3 protein. Of about 350,000 distinct CDR3 sequences listed, around 15% are singletons. Time point of the sample: newly diagnosed GD, antithyroid drugs for less than 3 months. Extracted PBMC RNA gave rise to the TCR library. These data also featured in a second study, about T cells in Graves' hyperthyroidism and ophthalmopathy.

Sample: peripheral blood mononuclear cells (PBMCs), taken at new diagnosis, from a patient treated with antithyroid drugs. These receptors originate from a middle-aged man with Graves disease.

This clonotype was observed a handful of times. The chain combines TRBV12-3 or TRBV12-4 with TRBJ2-3; D perhaps matches TRBD2 (7 bases). The CDR3 is 15 amino acids. Trimming cost V 2 bases and J 8 bases, with 17 bases left between them. CDR3 protein: CASSLTEGGVGTQYF. The CDR3 DNA follows: TGTGCCAGCAGTTTAACAGAGGGGGGGGTAGGTACGCAGTATTTT.

This clonotype was seen repeatedly, ten times or more. The chain employs TRBV28 and TRBJ2-1; the match to TRBD2 covers 7 bases. The CDR3 contains 14 residues. Germline-derived CDR1 and CDR2 are MDHEN and SYDVKM. Trimming took 7 bases from V and 3 from J; bases not matched to a gene: 6. CDR3 amino acids: CASNPAGNYNEQFF. CDR3 nucleotide sequence: TGTGCCAGCAACCCAGCGGGGAACTACAATGAGCAGTTCTTC. The full variable domain, with the rest looked up from reference TRBV28 and TRBJ2-1, is DVKVTQSSRYLVKRTGEKVFLECVQDMDHENMFWYRQDPGLGLRLIYFSYDVKMKEKGDIPEGYSVSREKKERFSLILESASTNQTSMYLCASNPAGNYNEQFFGPGTRLTVL.

The chain carries TRBV20-1 and TRBJ2-7; a weak D match, TRBD2 (5 bases). Trimming took 3 bases from V and 4 from J, leaving 16 bases between them. Germline V gene data show CDR1 as DFQATT and CDR2 as SNEGSKA (reference sequence). The CDR3 contains 14 residues. The CDR3 protein is CSARAPGKPYEQYF. CDR3 sequence (DNA): TGCAGTGCTAGGGCTCCCGGGAAGCCGTACGAGCAGTACTTC.

The rearrangement uses TRBV5-6 and TRBJ2-7; D remains unclear. Germline CDR1 and CDR2: SGHDT and YYEEEE. Trimming cost V 0 bases and J 3 bases, with 28 bases left between them. This CDR3 is 20 amino acids long. The CDR3 nucleotides are TGTGCCAGCAGCTTGGGTCTCGAGAGTTATTCCAGATATGTCGGCTACGAGCAGTACTTC. Translated, it gives CASSLGLESYSRYVGYEQYF.

The rearrangement links TRBV5-1 to TRBJ1-1; no clear D gene. In germline, CDR1 is SGHRS, CDR2 YFSETQ. This CDR3 has 14 amino acids. V dropped 1 base and J dropped 1 base, with 8 bases sitting between them. CDR3 in amino acids: CASSLSGRNTEAFF. The CDR3 DNA reads as TGCGCCAGCAGCTTGTCCGGCCGGAACACTGAAGCTTTCTTT.

In this sample, this clonotype turned up many times. This chain joins TRBV27 and TRBJ2-2, with D maybe TRBD2 (5 bases). V dropped 8 bases and J dropped 1 base, with 11 bases sitting between them. Germline V gives CDR1 MNHEY, CDR2 SMNVEV (reference sequence). The CDR3 spans 14 residues. For the CDR3, the DNA is TGTGCCAGCCGCCAAGGGAGGAACACCGGGGAGCTGTTTTTT. This translates into CASRQGRNTGELFF.

This clonotype has a handful of counts. The chain carries TRBV4-1 and TRBJ2-6; no clear D gene. The V gene's germline CDR1 is MGHRA and CDR2 YSYEKL. Trimming shortened V by 6 bases and J by 2 bases, and 8 bases separated the two germline ends. The CDR3 loop spans 14 amino acids. CDR3 coding DNA: TGCGCCAGCAGGCCCAATCCTGGGGCCAACGTCCTGACTTTC. This encodes CASRPNPGANVLTF.

This clonotype has just a few counts. This chain uses TRBV6-1 with TRBJ1-5, with TRBD1 as a possible D gene (6 bases). There are 15 residues in the CDR3. The germline V gene has CDR1 MNHNS and CDR2 SASEGT. V was shortened by 6 bases and J by 0 bases, with 12 bases between the two germline ends. CDR3 amino acids: CASSRGQSSNQPQHF. CDR3 sequence (DNA): TGTGCCAGCAGCCGCGGACAGTCTAGCAATCAGCCCCAGCATTTT.

Ten or more counts support this clonotype. This chain uses TRBV6-1 with TRBJ2-3, with 9 nucleotides matching TRBD1. CDR3 size: 15 residues. The germline V gene encodes CDR1 MNHNS and CDR2 SASEGT. After removal of 7 bases from V and 1 base from J, the junction contained 6 bases not matched to a gene. As DNA, the CDR3 is TGTGCCAGCACAGGGACAGGGAGGCGCACAGATACGCAGTATTTT. It codes for CASTGTGRRTDTQYF.

This clonotype was found a few times. The chain employs TRBV4-2 and TRBJ2-5, with D perhaps matching TRBD2 (6 bases). The ends were cut back, 0 bases at V and 10 bases at J, with 18 bases in the middle. This CDR3 is 15 amino acids long. Germline CDR1 is LGHNA and CDR2 is YNFKEQ. CDR3 in amino acids: CASSQEKSGGLGQYF. In DNA form, the CDR3 reads TGTGCCAGCAGCCAAGAAAAGAGCGGAGGGCTTGGCCAGTACTTC.

This clonotype was recorded many times. The chain joins TRBV3-1 to TRBJ1-2; D may be TRBD1 (5 bases). CDR3 length: 14 residues. Trimming shortened V by 2 bases and J by 2 bases, and 9 bases separated the two germline ends. Germline values: CDR1 LGHDT, CDR2 YNNKEL (reference sequence). CDR3 loop: CASSQQGGNYGYTF. CDR3 coding DNA: TGTGCCAGCAGCCAACAGGGTGGAAACTATGGCTACACCTTC.

This clonotype was seen many times. The rearrangement uses TRBV11-3 and TRBJ1-3, with D hard to call. The CDR3 is 18 residues long. Deletions cut 0 bases from V and 2 bases from J, with 17 bases between. Germline V gene lookup returns CDR1 SGHNT and CDR2 YENEEA. This CDR3 is CASSLDPLSSLTGNTIYF. The CDR3 region has the DNA TGTGCCAGCAGCTTAGACCCCTTGAGTTCCCTGACTGGAAACACCATATATTTT.

There are many counts of this clonotype. The chain uses TRBV28 and TRBJ2-1; maybe TRBD1 (6 bases). CDR3 length equals 15 residues. CDR1 is MDHEN and CDR2 is SYDVKM in the germline V gene. With 6 bases removed from V and 3 bases from J, the gap between germline ends came to 15 bases. CDR3 amino acids: CASSTRDNFYNEQFF. The CDR3, as DNA: TGTGCCAGCAGCACCCGGGACAACTTCTACAATGAGCAGTTCTTC.

This clonotype was seen at least ten times. The chain combines TRBV15 with TRBJ1-2; D call uncertain. The CDR3 has 14 residues. The germline V gene encodes CDR1 LNHNV and CDR2 YYDKDF (reference sequence). Trimming removed 3 bases from V and 4 bases from J, with 12 bases in between. For the CDR3, the DNA is TGTGCCACCAGCAGTCCGAGGGAGCTCTATGGCTACACCTTC. Residues: CATSSPRELYGYTF.